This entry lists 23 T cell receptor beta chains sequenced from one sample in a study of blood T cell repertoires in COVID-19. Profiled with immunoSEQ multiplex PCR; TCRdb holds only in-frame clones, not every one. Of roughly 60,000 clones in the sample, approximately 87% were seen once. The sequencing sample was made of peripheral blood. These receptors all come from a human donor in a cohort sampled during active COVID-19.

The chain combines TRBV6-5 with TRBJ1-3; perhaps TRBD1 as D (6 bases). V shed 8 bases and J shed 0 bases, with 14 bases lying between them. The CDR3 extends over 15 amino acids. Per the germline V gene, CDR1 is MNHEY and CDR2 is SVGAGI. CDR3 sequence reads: CASQGQVASGNTIYF. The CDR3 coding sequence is TGTGCCAGCCAGGGGCAGGTGGCCTCTGGAAACACCATATATTTT.

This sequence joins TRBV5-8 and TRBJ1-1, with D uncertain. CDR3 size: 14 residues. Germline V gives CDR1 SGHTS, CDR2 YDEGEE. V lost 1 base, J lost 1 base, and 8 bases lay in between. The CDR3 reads CASSLNKWNTEAFF. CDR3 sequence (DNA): TGTGCCAGCAGCTTGAACAAATGGAACACTGAAGCTTTCTTT.

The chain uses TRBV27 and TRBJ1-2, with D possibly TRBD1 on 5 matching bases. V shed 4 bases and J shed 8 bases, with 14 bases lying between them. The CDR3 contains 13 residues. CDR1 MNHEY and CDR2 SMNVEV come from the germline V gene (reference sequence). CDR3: CASSSPAGVGYTF. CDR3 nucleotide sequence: TGTGCCAGCAGTTCCCCGGCGGGGGTCGGCTACACCTTC.

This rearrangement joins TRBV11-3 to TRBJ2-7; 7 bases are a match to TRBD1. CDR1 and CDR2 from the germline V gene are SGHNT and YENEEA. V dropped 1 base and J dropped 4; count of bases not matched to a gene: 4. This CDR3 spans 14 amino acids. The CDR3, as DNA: TGTGCCAGCAGCTTAGGACAGGGAAATTACGAGCAGTACTTC. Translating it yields CASSLGQGNYEQYF. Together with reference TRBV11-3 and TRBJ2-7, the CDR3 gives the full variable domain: EAGVVQSPRYKIIEKKQPVAFWCNPISGHNTLYWYLQNLGQGPELLIRYENEEAVDDSQLPKDRFSAERLKGVDSTLKIQPAELGDSAVYLCASSLGQGNYEQYFGPGTRLTVT.

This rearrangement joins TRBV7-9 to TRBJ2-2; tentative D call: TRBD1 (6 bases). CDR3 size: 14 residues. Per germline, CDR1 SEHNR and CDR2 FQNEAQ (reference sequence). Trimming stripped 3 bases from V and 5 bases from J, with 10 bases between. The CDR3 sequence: CASSFTGWTGELFF. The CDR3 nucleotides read TGTGCCAGCAGCTTTACAGGGTGGACCGGGGAGCTGTTTTTT.

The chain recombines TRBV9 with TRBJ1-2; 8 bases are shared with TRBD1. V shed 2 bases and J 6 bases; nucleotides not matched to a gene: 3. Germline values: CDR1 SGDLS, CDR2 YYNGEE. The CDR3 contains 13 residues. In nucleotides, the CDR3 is TGTGCCAGCAGCGTCCTGACAGGGGATGGCTACACCTTC. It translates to CASSVLTGDGYTF.

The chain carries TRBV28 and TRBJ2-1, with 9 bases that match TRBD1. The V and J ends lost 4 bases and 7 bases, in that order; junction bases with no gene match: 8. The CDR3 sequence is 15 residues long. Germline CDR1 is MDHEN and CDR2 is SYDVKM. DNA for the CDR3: TGTGCCAGCAGTTCTTCCGGGACAGGGTGGAATGAGCAGTTCTTC. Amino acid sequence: CASSSSGTGWNEQFF.

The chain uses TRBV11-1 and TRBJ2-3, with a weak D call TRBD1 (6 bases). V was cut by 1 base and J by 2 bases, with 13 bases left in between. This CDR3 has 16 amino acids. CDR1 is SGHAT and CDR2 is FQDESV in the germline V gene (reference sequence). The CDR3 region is CASSLGQGMITDTQYF. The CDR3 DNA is TGTGCCAGCAGCTTAGGTCAGGGGATGATCACAGATACGCAGTATTTT.

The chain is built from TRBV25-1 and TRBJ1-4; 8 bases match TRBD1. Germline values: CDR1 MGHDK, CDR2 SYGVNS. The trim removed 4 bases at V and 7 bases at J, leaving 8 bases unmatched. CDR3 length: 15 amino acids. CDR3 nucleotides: TGTGCCAGCAGTGTCTCCAGGGGGCGCGGTGAAAAACTGTTTTTT. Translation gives CASSVSRGRGEKLFF.

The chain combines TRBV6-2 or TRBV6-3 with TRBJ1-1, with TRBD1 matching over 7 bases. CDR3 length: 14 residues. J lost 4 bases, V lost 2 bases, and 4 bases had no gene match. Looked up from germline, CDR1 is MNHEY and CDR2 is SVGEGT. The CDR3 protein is CASSYTDRFTEAFF. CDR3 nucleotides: TGTGCCAGCAGTTACACGGACAGGTTCACTGAAGCTTTCTTT.

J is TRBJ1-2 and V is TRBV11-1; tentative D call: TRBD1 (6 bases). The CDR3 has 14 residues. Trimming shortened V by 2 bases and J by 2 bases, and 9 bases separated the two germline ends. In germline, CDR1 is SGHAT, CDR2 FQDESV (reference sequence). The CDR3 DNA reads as TGTGCCAGCAGCTTAAGGCAGGGGAACTATGGCTACACCTTC. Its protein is CASSLRQGNYGYTF.

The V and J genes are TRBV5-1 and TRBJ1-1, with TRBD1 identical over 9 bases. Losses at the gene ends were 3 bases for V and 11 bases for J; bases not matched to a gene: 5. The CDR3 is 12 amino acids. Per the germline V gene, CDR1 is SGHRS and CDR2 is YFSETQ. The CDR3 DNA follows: TGCGCCAGCAGCTCGACAGGGGGAGATGCTTTCTTT. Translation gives CASSSTGGDAFF.

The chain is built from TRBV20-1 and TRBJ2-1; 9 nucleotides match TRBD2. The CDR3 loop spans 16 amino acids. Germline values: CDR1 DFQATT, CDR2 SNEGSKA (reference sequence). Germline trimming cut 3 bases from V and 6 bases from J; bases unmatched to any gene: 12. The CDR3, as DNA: TGCAGTGCTAGTAGGTGGGCTAGCGGGGCCAGCAATGAGCAGTTCTTC. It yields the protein CSASRWASGASNEQFF.

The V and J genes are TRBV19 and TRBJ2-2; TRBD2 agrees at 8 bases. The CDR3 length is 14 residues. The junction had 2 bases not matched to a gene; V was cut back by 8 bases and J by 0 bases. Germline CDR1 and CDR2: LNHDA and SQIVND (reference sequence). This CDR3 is CASRGGSNTGELFF. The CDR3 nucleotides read TGTGCCAGTCGGGGGGGGTCGAACACCGGGGAGCTGTTTTTT.

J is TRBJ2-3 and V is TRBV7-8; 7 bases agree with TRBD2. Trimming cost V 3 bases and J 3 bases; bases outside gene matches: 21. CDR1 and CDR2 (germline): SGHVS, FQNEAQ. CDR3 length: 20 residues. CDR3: CASSFPHKPQVAGLTDTQYF. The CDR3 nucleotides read TGTGCCAGCAGCTTCCCCCATAAACCGCAAGTCGCGGGACTAACAGATACGCAGTATTTT.

The CDR3 is CASSPARVYGYTF. CDR3 nucleotides: TGTGCCAGCAGCCCCGCGAGGGTCTATGGCTACACCTTC. The rearrangement joins TRBV28 to TRBJ1-2; D is unresolved. CDR3 size: 13 residues. Deletions cut 6 bases from V and 4 bases from J, with 12 bases between. The germline V gene encodes CDR1 MDHEN and CDR2 SYDVKM.

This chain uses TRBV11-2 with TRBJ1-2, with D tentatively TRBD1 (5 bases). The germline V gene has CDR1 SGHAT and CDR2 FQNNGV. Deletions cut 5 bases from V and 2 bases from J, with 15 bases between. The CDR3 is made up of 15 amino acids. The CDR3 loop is CASSLRTSANYGYTF. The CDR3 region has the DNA TGTGCCAGCAGCCTCAGGACATCGGCAAACTATGGCTACACCTTC.

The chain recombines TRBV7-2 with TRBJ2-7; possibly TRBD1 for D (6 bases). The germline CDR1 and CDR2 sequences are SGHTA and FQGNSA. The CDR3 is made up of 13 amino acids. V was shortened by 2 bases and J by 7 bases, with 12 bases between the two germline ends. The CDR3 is CASSLLGAGEQYF. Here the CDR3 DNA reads TGTGCCAGCAGCTTACTGGGGGCGGGTGAGCAGTACTTC.

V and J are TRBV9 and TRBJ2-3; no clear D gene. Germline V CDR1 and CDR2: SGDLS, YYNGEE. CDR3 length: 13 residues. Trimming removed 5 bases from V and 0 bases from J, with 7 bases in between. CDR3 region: CASSSSSTDTQYF. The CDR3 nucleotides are TGTGCCAGCAGTTCCAGTAGCACAGATACGCAGTATTTT.

The CDR3 is CATSDFRREGPFGDEQFF. The CDR3 coding sequence is TGTGCCACCAGTGATTTCAGGCGGGAGGGCCCTTTTGGTGACGAGCAGTTCTTC. The chain uses TRBV24-1 and TRBJ2-1; 9 bases line up with TRBD2. The CDR3 is 18 residues long. Looked up from germline, CDR1 is KGHDR and CDR2 is SFDVKD. Losses at the gene ends were 1 base for V and 10 bases for J; bases not matched to a gene: 16.

CDR3: CASSLPGQGFSGYTF. The DNA of the CDR3 is TGTGCCAGCAGCCTACCGGGACAGGGCTTTTCTGGCTACACCTTC. The chain uses TRBV3-1 (or the pseudogene TRBV3-2) and TRBJ1-2; TRBD1 agrees at 9 bases. The V and J ends lost 4 bases and 7 bases, in that order; junction bases with no gene match: 10. CDR3 size: 15 residues. Germline CDR1 reads LGHDT; CDR2 reads YNNKEL (reference sequence).

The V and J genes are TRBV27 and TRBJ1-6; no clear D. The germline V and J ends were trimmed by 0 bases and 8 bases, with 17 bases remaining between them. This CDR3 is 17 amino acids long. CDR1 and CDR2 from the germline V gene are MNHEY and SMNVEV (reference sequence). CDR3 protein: CASSLSNLGRLDSPLHF. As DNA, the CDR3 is TGTGCCAGCAGTTTATCGAATCTTGGTCGGTTGGATTCACCCCTCCACTTT.

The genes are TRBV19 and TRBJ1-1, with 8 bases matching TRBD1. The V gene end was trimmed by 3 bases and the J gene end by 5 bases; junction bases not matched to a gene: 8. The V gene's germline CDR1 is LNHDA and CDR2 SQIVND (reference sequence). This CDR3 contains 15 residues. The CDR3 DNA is TGTGCCAGTAGTATCCTCGGTACAGGGGGGACTGAAGCTTTCTTT. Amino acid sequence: CASSILGTGGTEAFF.